Listed here are 3 T cell receptor beta chains from one sample, sequenced in a study of T cells in Graves' hyperthyroidism and ophthalmopathy. RNA transcripts served as the template for amplifying TCR beta CDR3 regions. RT-PCR in the first round (using the HTBI primer set) targeted the TCR CDR3. TCRdb ran MiXCR on the multiplex PCR reads and lists one entry per CDR3 protein. This sample carries nearly 750,000 distinct CDR3 sequences, about 35% of them seen once, and the ten largest clones take 31%. The source material was blood. The receptors shown here come from a woman aged 40 to 55 with Graves' hyperthyroidism.

This clonotype was recorded at least ten times. J is TRBJ1-6 and V is TRBV20-1; 7 bases map to TRBD1. The junction had 6 bases not matched to a gene; V was cut back by 3 bases and J by 10 bases. The germline V gene has CDR1 DFQATT and CDR2 SNEGSKA (reference sequence). This CDR3 contains 13 residues. This chain's CDR3 is CSASVQGQSPLHF. The CDR3 nucleotides are TGCAGTGCTAGTGTACAGGGGCAGTCACCCCTCCACTTT.

The chain employs TRBV20-1 and TRBJ1-1, with 8 bases matching TRBD1. The CDR3 is 17 residues long. Germline V gene data show CDR1 as DFQATT and CDR2 as SNEGSKA (reference sequence). V was clipped by 4 bases and J by 4 bases; unmatched bases: 17. The CDR3 here is CSAMPGTGRGSSTEAFF. The CDR3 DNA follows: TGCAGTGCTATGCCAGGGACAGGCCGAGGGTCGAGCACTGAAGCTTTCTTT.

CDR3 DNA sequence: TGCGCCAGCAGAGCCGGGCCACCGGAGGGCTACACCTTC. Encoded protein: CASRAGPPEGYTF. This rearrangement joins TRBV10-2 to TRBJ1-2, with no clear D. The germline V gene encodes CDR1 WSHSY and CDR2 SAAADI. The CDR3 runs 13 residues. Between the trimmed V and J ends, which lost 6 bases and 8 bases, there was a span of 16 bases.